These 23 T cell receptor beta chains came from one sample sequenced in a study of T cells after yellow fever vaccination. One entry per CDR3 protein, called by TCRdb with MiXCR from the 5' RACE reads. The table shows about 350,000 distinct CDR3 sequences, with roughly 8.4% occurring only once. The sequenced sample was PBMCs, obtained about 41 days after the first yellow fever vaccination. The source of these receptors is a man in his late teens or twenties who received the YFV17D yellow fever vaccine.

This clonotype was detected many times. The chain recombines TRBV18 with TRBJ1-6; no definite D call. This CDR3 has 14 amino acids. CDR1 is KGHSH, CDR2 LQKENI, per germline. Trimming took 2 bases from V and 11 from J, leaving 13 bases between them. The CDR3 bases are TGTGCCAGCTCACCAGGGGAAGCCCAGCCACCCCTCCACTTT. Translating gives CASSPGEAQPPLHF.

This clonotype was recorded a few times. The genes are TRBV12-3 or TRBV12-4 and TRBJ2-2; 7 nucleotides line up with TRBD1. The length of the CDR3 is 16 residues. Trimming cost V 6 bases and J 2 bases; bases outside gene matches: 9. For the CDR3, the DNA is TGTGCCAGCAGCTCCGCCAGGGACAGAAACACCGGGGAGCTGTTTTTT. It yields the protein CASSSARDRNTGELFF.

The chain couples TRBV6-2 or TRBV6-3 to TRBJ2-1, with 7 bases matching TRBD2. The CDR3 extends over 18 amino acids. The V gene's germline CDR1 is MNHEY and CDR2 SVGEGT. V was pared by 3 bases and J by 0 bases, with 11 bases of the junction left unmatched. In nucleotides, the CDR3 is TGTGCCAGCAGTTATGCGGGGGTGGGCCGAAGCTCCTACAATGAGCAGTTCTTC. Translated: CASSYAGVGRSSYNEQFF.

The chain combines TRBV20-1 with TRBJ1-2, with D unclear. Germline CDR1 reads DFQATT; CDR2 reads SNEGSKA (reference sequence). This CDR3 contains 11 residues. V shed 7 bases and J shed 3 bases, with 9 bases lying between them. CDR3 protein: CSGTDDYGYTF. As DNA, the CDR3 is TGCAGTGGGACGGATGACTATGGCTACACCTTC.

V usage is TRBV3-1 and J usage is TRBJ1-2, with TRBD1 identical over 10 bases. Germline V lookup: CDR1 LGHDT, CDR2 YNNKEL (reference sequence). This CDR3 has 16 residues. The trim removed 1 base at V and 8 bases at J, leaving 10 bases unmatched. The CDR3 here is CASSQGWRQGARGYTF. The CDR3 DNA reads as TGTGCCAGCAGCCAAGGGTGGAGACAGGGGGCTCGCGGCTACACCTTC.

The sample holds a few counts of this clonotype. V gene TRBV4-1 combines with J gene TRBJ1-1; D call uncertain. The CDR3 length is 14 residues. CDR1 is MGHRA and CDR2 is YSYEKL in the germline V gene. V dropped 6 bases and J dropped 4 bases, with 15 bases sitting between them. The CDR3 spells CASRLLLTSTEAFF. The CDR3 nucleotides are TGCGCCAGCAGGCTTCTACTTACGAGCACTGAAGCTTTCTTT.

This clonotype was seen only a few times. The chain is built from TRBV7-9 and TRBJ1-2; D might be TRBD1 (5 bases). The length of the CDR3 is 12 residues. Per the germline V gene, CDR1 is SEHNR and CDR2 is FQNEAQ (reference sequence). V was pared by 5 bases and J by 7 bases, with 11 bases between. CDR3 sequence reads: CASSPPQGGYTF. DNA of the CDR3: TGTGCCAGCAGCCCACCGCAGGGTGGCTACACCTTC.

Only a few counts were recorded for this clonotype. V gene TRBV5-4 combines with J gene TRBJ2-5; D may correspond to TRBD1 or TRBD2 (6 bases each). The CDR3 is 14 residues long. V dropped 5 bases and J dropped 2 bases, with 13 bases sitting between them. Germline V CDR1 and CDR2: SGHNT, YYREEE (reference sequence). CDR3 sequence: CASSFTGTQETQYF. The CDR3 nucleotides are TGTGCCAGCAGTTTCACAGGGACTCAAGAGACCCAGTACTTC.

This clonotype was seen more than once but under ten times. V and J are TRBV7-3 and TRBJ2-3, with D perhaps given as TRBD1 or TRBD2 (5 bases each). V dropped 1 base and J dropped 6 bases, with 14 bases sitting between them. The CDR3 contains 15 residues. The germline V gene encodes CDR1 SGHTA and CDR2 FQGTGA. CDR3 in DNA: TGTGCCAGCAGCTTAAGGTGGGACCCAAGGGATACGCAGTATTTT. It specifies CASSLRWDPRDTQYF. The variable domain in full, with the rest retrieved from reference TRBV7-3 and TRBJ2-3, is GAGVSQTPSNKVTEKGKYVELRCDPISGHTALYWYRQSLGQGPEFLIYFQGTGAADDSGLPNDRFFAVRPEGSVSTLKIQRTERGDSAVYLCASSLRWDPRDTQYFGPGTRLTVL.

In this sample, this clonotype turned up many times. The J gene is TRBJ2-1, the V gene TRBV24-1; TRBD2 matches at 11 bases. The ends lost 3 bases at V and 7 bases at J; junction bases unmatched: 7. Germline CDR1 is KGHDR and CDR2 is SFDVKD. CDR3 length: 16 residues. In nucleotides, the CDR3 is TGTGCCACCAGTGATGGGCTAGCGGGGGGTCGGAATGAGCAGTTCTTC. This sequence encodes CATSDGLAGGRNEQFF.

V usage is TRBV6-1 and J usage is TRBJ2-2; 13 bases align to TRBD2. The CDR3 length is 17 residues. Germline CDR1 MNHNS, CDR2 SASEGT. V shed 2 bases, J shed 7 bases, and the junction held 7 bases outside the gene matches. This chain's CDR3 is CASSEFTSGGGVGELFF. CDR3 coding DNA: TGTGCCAGCAGTGAATTCACTAGCGGGGGGGGCGTCGGGGAGCTGTTTTTT.

This clonotype appeared a few times. The rearrangement links TRBV11-1 to TRBJ2-1, with 15 bases that match TRBD2. The V gene's germline CDR1 is SGHAT and CDR2 FQDESV (reference sequence). With V trimmed by 4 bases and J by 0 bases, 10 bases remained unmatched. The CDR3 loop spans 20 amino acids. The CDR3: CASSSLRTSGGASSYNEQFF. CDR3 sequence (DNA): TGTGCCAGCAGCTCCTTAAGGACTAGCGGGGGGGCAAGCTCCTACAATGAGCAGTTCTTC.

This clonotype was counted ten times or more. The V and J genes are TRBV28 and TRBJ1-5; D unresolved. The CDR3 totals 15 residues. In germline, CDR1 is MDHEN, CDR2 SYDVKM. Trimming took 4 bases from V and 1 from J, leaving 11 bases between them. In DNA, the CDR3 is TGTGCCAGCAGTTCCTCCGACGGGAGCAATCAGCCCCAGCATTTT. Translating it yields CASSSSDGSNQPQHF.

Only a few counts were recorded for this clonotype. The CDR3 spells CASSVAPGADEKLFF. The CDR3 DNA reads TGTGCCAGCAGCGTAGCGCCCGGAGCGGATGAAAAACTGTTTTTT. The genes are TRBV9 and TRBJ1-4; D uncertain. This CDR3 is built from 15 residues. V lost 0 bases, J lost 6 bases, and 12 bases lay in between. From germline, CDR1 is SGDLS and CDR2 YYNGEE.

The gene calls are TRBV24-1 and TRBJ2-5, with TRBD2 matching over 7 bases. Trimming took 5 bases from V and 5 from J; bases not matched to a gene: 10. This CDR3 region has 15 residues. The germline V gene encodes CDR1 KGHDR and CDR2 SFDVKD. The CDR3 loop reads CATSAASGSTETQYF. The CDR3 DNA sequence: TGTGCCACCAGTGCTGCTAGCGGATCCACGGAGACCCAGTACTTC.

This clonotype was counted at least ten times. The J gene is TRBJ2-3, the V gene TRBV7-2, with D perhaps TRBD2 (7 bases). The CDR3 spans 13 residues. V lost 10 bases and J lost 5, with 16 bases in between. Germline assignment: CDR1 SGHTA and CDR2 FQGNSA. CDR3 DNA sequence: TGTGCCACCCTTGGGGGGGCCGGAGATACGCAGTATTTT. Translation: CATLGGAGDTQYF.

This clonotype has more than one count but fewer than ten. This rearrangement joins TRBV7-2 to TRBJ2-7; maybe TRBD2 (6 bases). This CDR3 has 15 amino acids. V was clipped by 5 bases and J by 6 bases, with 20 bases between them. Germline lookup yields CDR1 SGHTA and CDR2 FQGNSA. CDR3: CASSTGVGRTIEQYV. CDR3 nucleotides: TGTGCCAGCAGCACGGGAGTAGGACGGACCATCGAGCAGTACGTC.

V is TRBV12-3 or TRBV12-4 and J is TRBJ2-7; D is perhaps TRBD1 or TRBD2 (5 bases each). V shed 3 bases and J shed 3 bases, with 12 bases lying between them. CDR3 size: 14 residues. CDR3 sequence (DNA): TGTGCCAGCAGTTTGAGGGGCTCCTACTACGAGCAGTACGTC. Protein: CASSLRGSYYEQYV.

The genes are TRBV18 and TRBJ2-7, with D tentatively TRBD2 (5 bases). The CDR3 loop spans 15 amino acids. CDR1 and CDR2 from the germline V gene are KGHSH and LQKENI. V lost 6 bases to trimming and J lost 1 base, with 16 bases between them. CDR3: CASSLSGDRSYEQYF. The CDR3 coding sequence is TGTGCCAGCTCCCTCAGCGGAGACCGTTCCTACGAGCAGTACTTC.

This rearrangement joins TRBV5-1 to TRBJ2-5; D unresolved. Germline V CDR1 and CDR2: SGHRS, YFSETQ. Trimming left V 5 bases short and J 1 base short, with 9 bases between. The CDR3 spans 13 residues. In nucleotides, the CDR3 is TGCGCCAGCAGGGACGGATCCCAAGAGACCCAGTACTTC. Amino acid sequence: CASRDGSQETQYF.

This clonotype was recorded a few times. V and J are TRBV4-3 and TRBJ2-1; D uncertain. The CDR3 runs to 16 residues. Trimming shortened V by 0 bases and J by 9 bases, and 18 bases separated the two germline ends. Germline V gene data show CDR1 as LGHNA and CDR2 as YSLEER. CDR3 in DNA: TGCGCCAGCAGCCAAGATCCGGTAGGGTCGTCGGGTGAGCAGTTCTTC. Translation: CASSQDPVGSSGEQFF.

Remarks on this clonotype: The junction differs from germline at one of its ends, possibly a read error. This chain joins TRBV5-4 and TRBJ2-3; D assignment may be TRBD1 or TRBD2 (5 bases each). The CDR3 extends over 14 amino acids. Germline CDR1 SGHNT, CDR2 YYREEE (reference sequence). The CDR3 here is CASSSGGNPSTVDF. DNA of the CDR3: TGTGCCAGCAGCTCTGGGGGAAACCCTAGCACAGTCGATTTT.

The rearrangement joins TRBV10-3 to TRBJ2-7, with D perhaps TRBD1 or TRBD2 (5 bases each). The ends were cut back, 7 bases at V and 5 bases at J, with 15 bases in the middle. The CDR3 is made up of 13 amino acids. Germline CDR1 reads ENHRY; CDR2 reads SYGVKD. CDR3 amino acids: CAINRGQGDEQYF. DNA for the CDR3: TGTGCCATCAACCGAGGGCAGGGCGACGAGCAGTACTTC.